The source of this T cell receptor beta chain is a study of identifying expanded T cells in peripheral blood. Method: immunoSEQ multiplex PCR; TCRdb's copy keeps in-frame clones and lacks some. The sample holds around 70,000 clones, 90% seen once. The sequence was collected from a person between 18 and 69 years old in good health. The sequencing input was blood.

CDR3 nucleotides: TGTGCCAGCAGGGGAAGGACCTACTACGAGCAGTACTTC. Its protein product is CASRGRTYYEQYF. The chain has TRBV6-5 and TRBJ2-7; D not resolved. CDR1 and CDR2 from the germline V gene are MNHEY and SVGAGI. The CDR3 contains 13 residues. Trimming shortened V by 6 bases and J by 3 bases, and 12 bases separated the two germline ends.